What follows are 21 T cell receptor beta chains derived from one specimen sequenced in a study of T cell clonality in common variable immunodeficiency. TCRdb keeps only in-frame clones here, not all; method: immunoSEQ multiplex PCR. The sample counts 50,000 to 65,000 clones, none seen once; the ten largest own 1.7%. Sample: peripheral blood mononuclear cells. The receptor source for this set is a person aged 18 to 70 in good health.

This clone was detected ten times or more. The read comes to an end 3 residues before the CDR3 does, leaving the germline J gene to fill in the end. The J gene is TRBJ1-2, the V gene TRBV19; D is uncertain. Germline V gene sequence: CDR1 LNHDA, CDR2 SQIVND (reference sequence). This CDR3 has 12 residues. V was pared by 7 bases and J by 2 bases, with 8 bases between. The DNA read from the CDR3 is TGTGCCAGTACCCTTGGCAACTATGGC. Its protein is CASTLGNYG. The whole CDR3 sequence is CASTLGNYGYTF.

This clone was recorded many times. The observed sequence ends 3 residues before the CDR3 terminus, with the missing tail filled in from the germline J gene. The V and J genes are TRBV13 and TRBJ2-2; 9 nucleotides align to TRBD1. V trimming: 3 bases; J trimming: 3 bases; junction bases outside the gene matches: 5. CDR3 length: 16 residues. CDR1 is PRHDT and CDR2 is FYEKMQ in the germline V gene (reference sequence). The CDR3 region is CASSFGTGRDTGELFF. CDR3 bases read: TGTGCCAGCAGCTTTGGGACAGGGAGGGACACCGGGGAG.

Ten or more counts support this clone. The read halts 3 residues ahead of the CDR3 end, with the missing end drawn from the germline J gene. The chain joins TRBV7-3 to TRBJ2-2, with TRBD2 matching 12 bases. Trimming removed 5 bases from V and 5 bases from J; junction bases left unmatched: 3. The CDR3 runs to 15 residues. Germline CDR1 reads SGHTA; CDR2 reads FQGTGA. The CDR3 DNA, read in part, is TGTGCCAGCAGCCCTAGCGGGGGGGGTACCGGGGAG. Encoded protein: CASSPSGGGTGE. The CDR3 reads in full as CASSPSGGGTGELFF.

This clone was counted only a few times. With the read ending 3 residues before the CDR3 end, the germline J gene is used to fill in that end. This rearrangement joins TRBV10-1 to TRBJ2-5; 9 bases are shared with TRBD2. The junction had 8 bases not matched to a gene; V was cut back by 0 bases and J by 3 bases. The germline V gene has CDR1 WNHNN and CDR2 SYGVQD (reference sequence). The CDR3 contains 17 residues. The sequenced CDR3 bases are TGCGCCAGCAGTGAGTCGGGAATAGCGGGAGAGGAAGAGACC. Encoded protein: CASSESGIAGEEET. The CDR3 as a whole reads CASSESGIAGEEETQYF.

This clone was seen ten or more times. The read stops 3 residues short of the end of the CDR3; the missing end is completed from the germline J gene. This chain uses TRBV6-4 with TRBJ2-2; maybe TRBD1 (6 bases). V was clipped by 7 bases and J by 4 bases, with 13 bases between them. Germline loops: CDR1 MRHNA, CDR2 SNTAGT. There are 14 residues in the CDR3. The DNA read from the CDR3 is TGTGCCAGCACCAAGGACAGTAGCACCGGGGAG. Protein product: CASTKDSSTGE. In full, the CDR3 reads CASTKDSSTGELFF.

This clone appeared many times. Read data end 3 residues before the CDR3 end; the end is taken from the germline J gene. This rearrangement joins TRBV10-3 to TRBJ1-6, with a weak D call TRBD1 (5 bases). The CDR3 spans 12 residues. CDR1 and CDR2 (germline): ENHRY, SYGVKD. The CDR3 DNA, read in part, is TGTGCCATCAGTGAGTCGGGGGGAACC. Translated, it gives CAISESGGT. The complete CDR3 reads CAISESGGTLHF.

This clone was counted many times. The CDR3 is CASSLGQGIREQYF. CDR3 DNA, as far as it was read: TGTGCCAGTAGTCTGGGACAGGGTATCCGCGAG. This chain uses TRBV19 with TRBJ2-7; 9 bases match TRBD1. The read terminates 3 residues before the CDR3 end, so the remaining end is supplied by the germline J gene. The length of the CDR3 is 14 residues. CDR1 and CDR2 (germline): LNHDA, SQIVND (reference sequence). Trimming at V came to 5 bases and at J to 6 bases, leaving 8 bases not matched to a gene.

The table lists this clone with many counts. A junction boundary mismatches the germline segment, possibly from a read error. Sequencing ends 3 residues short of the CDR3 end; the germline J gene provides the rest. The rearrangement uses TRBV6-1 and TRBJ1-2; 8 bases match TRBD1. CDR1 MNHNS and CDR2 SASEGT come from the germline V gene. The CDR3 runs to 13 residues. CDR3 bases read: TGTGCCAGCAGGGAAGCGACAGGGGTTGGC. Its protein is CASREATGVG. The full CDR3 sequence reads CASREATGVGYTF.

There are many counts of this clone. The read falls 3 residues short of the CDR3 end, and the missing part is taken from the germline J gene. The J gene is TRBJ2-7, the V gene TRBV12-3 or TRBV12-4; the D gene is possibly TRBD1 (6 bases). CDR3 length equals 13 residues. V was trimmed by 7 bases and J by 6 bases, leaving 16 bases between them. CDR3 sequence reads: CASTTGTPSEQYF. The sequenced CDR3 bases are TGTGCCAGCACAACCGGGACACCTTCCGAG.

At least ten counts were recorded for this clone. The sequenced fragment ends 3 residues before the CDR3 boundary, so the rest is inferred from the germline J gene. This chain joins TRBV6-1 and TRBJ2-7; tentative D call: TRBD1 (6 bases). The CDR3 extends over 14 amino acids. Deletions cut 3 bases from V and 2 bases from J, with 11 bases between. CDR1 and CDR2 from the germline V gene are MNHNS and SASEGT. The CDR3 loop is CASSDSRGPYEQYF. The CDR3 bases that were read are TGTGCCAGCAGTGATAGCAGGGGCCCCTACGAG.

This clone appeared many times. Incomplete CDR3 DNA: TGTGCCACCAGCAGAGACAAAGGGTCCTACGAG. Its protein product is CATSRDKGSYE. The CDR3 in its entirety is CATSRDKGSYEQYF. The J gene is TRBJ2-7, the V gene TRBV15; no clear D gene. The read finishes 3 residues shy of the CDR3 end, and the germline J gene is used to complete it. The CDR3 spans 14 residues. Germline assignment: CDR1 LNHNV and CDR2 YYDKDF (reference sequence). V lost 0 bases to trimming and J lost 1 base, with 7 bases between them. Full variable domain (rest looked up from reference TRBV15 and TRBJ2-7): DAMVIQNPRYQVTQFGKPVTLSCSQTLNHNVMYWYQQKSSQAPKLLFHYYDKDFNNEADTPDNFQSRRPNTSFCFLDIRSPGLGDTAMYLCATSRDKGSYEQYFGPGTRLTVT.

This clone has ten or more counts. The sequenced part of the CDR3 DNA is TGCGCCAGCAGCTTGGACGTGGGGGGGTCTGGCTCTGGAAACACC. It yields the protein CASSLDVGGSGSGNT. The full CDR3 reads CASSLDVGGSGSGNTIYF. The chain couples TRBV5-1 to TRBJ1-3, with D perhaps matching TRBD1 (5 bases). Read sequence stops 3 residues before the CDR3 end, and the germline J gene provides the missing end. Germline-derived CDR1 and CDR2 are SGHRS and YFSETQ. The CDR3 spans 18 residues. V was trimmed by 0 bases and J by 0 bases, leaving 16 bases between them.

Only a few counts were recorded for this clone. CDR3 in amino acids: CASSSARHSNQPQHF. The CDR3 bases that were read are TGTGCCAGCAGTTCGGCAAGACATAGCAATCAGCCC. V gene TRBV25-1 combines with J gene TRBJ1-5; D uncertain. The CDR3 end falls 3 residues outside the read, so it is completed with the germline J gene. Per germline, CDR1 MGHDK and CDR2 SYGVNS. The CDR3 is 15 residues long. The V end lost 5 bases, the J end lost 0 bases, and 11 bases lay between the germline ends.

In its sample, this clone was seen many times. The read ends 3 residues shy of where the CDR3 ends; the end is completed using the germline J gene. The chain combines TRBV20-1 with TRBJ2-1; 12 bases align to TRBD2. This CDR3 comprises 18 residues. Germline V gene lookup returns CDR1 DFQATT and CDR2 SNEGSKA (reference sequence). Germline trimming cut 0 bases from V and 5 bases from J; bases unmatched to any gene: 11. The CDR3 here is CSARDPVTSGGHNNEQFF. The sequenced part of the CDR3 DNA is TGCAGTGCTAGAGATCCGGTTACTAGCGGGGGGCACAACAATGAG.

This clone has more than one count but fewer than ten. Partial CDR3 DNA: TGTGCCAGCAGCTTAGCTAGACAGGGGCCCATCTCCTACGAG. Residues: CASSLARQGPISYE. The CDR3, in full, reads CASSLARQGPISYEQYF. The gene calls are TRBV7-8 and TRBJ2-7; 8 nucleotides match TRBD1. The read halts 3 residues ahead of the CDR3 end, with the missing end drawn from the germline J gene. J lost 0 bases, V lost 0 bases, and 7 bases had no gene match. The CDR3 has 17 residues. Germline V gene lookup returns CDR1 SGHVS and CDR2 FQNEAQ.

This clone was seen at least ten times. The CDR3 protein is CASSWTSGNNEQFF. CDR3 DNA (partial): TGTGCCAGCAGTTGGACTAGCGGAAACAATGAG. J is TRBJ2-1 and V is TRBV6-2 or TRBV6-3; 10 positions match TRBD2. Read data end 3 residues before the CDR3 end; the end is taken from the germline J gene. From germline, CDR1 is MNHEY and CDR2 SVGEGT. The V and J ends lost 4 bases and 5 bases, in that order; junction bases with no gene match: 2. The length of the CDR3 is 14 residues.

This clone appeared many times. The sequenced fragment ends 3 residues before the CDR3 boundary, so the rest is inferred from the germline J gene. The chain carries TRBV5-1 and TRBJ2-5; D unclear. In germline, CDR1 is SGHRS, CDR2 YFSETQ. CDR3 length equals 14 residues. Trimming shortened V by 4 bases and J by 1 base, and 11 bases separated the two germline ends. CDR3 loop: CASSGSAGQETQYF. The DNA read from the CDR3 is TGCGCCAGCAGCGGTTCGGCAGGCCAAGAGACC.

This clone was recorded many times. The sequence runs out 3 residues before the end of the CDR3; the remainder is reconstructed from the germline J gene. This chain connects TRBV4-2 to TRBJ1-2; TRBD1 matches 10 bases. The CDR3 is 16 residues long. Germline values: CDR1 LGHNA, CDR2 YNFKEQ. CDR3 protein: CASSQGQGPSLRGYTF. The sequenced part of the CDR3 DNA is TGTGCCAGCAGCCAGGGACAGGGGCCGTCGTTGCGGGGC.

In its sample, this clone was seen many times. The part of the CDR3 DNA that was read is TGCAGTGCTAGAGATTTCTCACCAGGGGGTTCACCC. It codes for CSARDFSPGGSP. The full CDR3 is CSARDFSPGGSPLHF. This chain links TRBV20-1 with TRBJ1-6; the match to TRBD1 covers 7 bases. The read halts 3 residues ahead of the CDR3 end, with the missing end drawn from the germline J gene. The CDR3 contains 15 residues. The V gene's germline CDR1 is DFQATT and CDR2 SNEGSKA (reference sequence). V gave up 0 bases and J gave up 9 bases; unmatched junction bases: 8.

The sample holds many counts of this clone. The read gets to within 3 residues of the CDR3 end, and the germline J gene fills in the rest. The chain joins TRBV7-9 to TRBJ2-5; TRBD1 matches at 8 bases. The CDR3 is made up of 14 amino acids. With V trimmed by 2 bases and J by 5 bases, 4 bases remained unmatched. The germline CDR1 and CDR2 sequences are SEHNR and FQNEAQ (reference sequence). The covered CDR3 bases are TGTGCCAGCAGCTTATCAGGGGGCGCGGAGACC. Encoded protein: CASSLSGGAET. The whole CDR3 protein reads CASSLSGGAETQYF.

This clone was seen many times. From the germline J gene comes the end of the CDR3, since the read stops 3 residues before it. The rearrangement joins TRBV30 to TRBJ1-5, with 8 bases identical to TRBD1. The CDR3 totals 15 residues. CDR1 is GTSNPN and CDR2 is SVGIG in the germline V gene (reference sequence). With V trimmed by 2 bases and J by 2 bases, 5 bases remained unmatched. The CDR3: CAWSKQGEGNQPQHF. Partial CDR3 DNA: TGTGCCTGGAGTAAACAGGGGGAAGGCAATCAGCCC.